The 2 T cell receptor beta chains presented below share a single source sample, sequenced in a study of cytomegalovirus exposure and HLA in healthy donors. Primers included in the PCR were 60 Vbeta and 13 Jbeta primers. Clones were sequenced by immunoSEQ multiplex PCR, and TCRdb holds only the in-frame ones, with some missing. Among some 200,000 clones listed, 60% to 85% were seen once. Sequencing was carried out using PBMCs. These receptors were collected from a man in his forties in good health and CMV-seronegative.

This sequence joins TRBV13 and TRBJ2-5; D is perhaps TRBD1 (6 bases). The V gene lost 5 bases and the J gene lost 2 bases, with 15 bases spanning the gap. Germline V gives CDR1 PRHDT, CDR2 FYEKMQ (reference sequence). The CDR3 is 15 residues long. CDR3 DNA sequence: TGTGCCAGCAGCCCGCGTTACAGGGCTCAAGAGACCCAGTACTTC. This translates into CASSPRYRAQETQYF.

This chain's CDR3 is CASSRAEGNTGELFF. The CDR3 coding sequence is TGTGCCAGCAGCCGAGCGGAGGGCAACACCGGGGAGCTGTTTTTT. The chain links TRBV9 to TRBJ2-2; TRBD2 might be the D (6 bases). The length of the CDR3 is 15 residues. Trimming cost V 4 bases and J 2 bases, with 12 bases left between them. The V gene's germline CDR1 is SGDLS and CDR2 YYNGEE.